Given below is one TCR beta chain in context. A few counts support this clonotype. Its antigen is currently not known. The record has no base qualities; no much larger clone is one base away. The data were obtained in a study of T cells after yellow fever vaccination (dated by TCRdb to the late 2010s). Context from the whole study: The SMART-Seq v4 Ultra Low Input RNA kit was used to prepare libraries from fractions with low cell numbers. Bulk TCR alpha and beta repertoires were sequenced longitudinally to track T-cell clones before and after primary and booster YFV17D yellow fever vaccination. The cohort comprised two healthy male donors, one aged 18 to 29 and one aged 30 to 40 years. Bulk PBMC replicates and cell subsets were isolated from blood drawn at multiple timepoints before and after both primary and secondary immunization. The full study reports these points: Compared with the primary T-cell response, the secondary T-cell response was faster but weaker, reaching its peak on day 5 rather than on day 15. A small share of clonotypes was detected in both CD4 and CD8 compartments, with the overlap likely arising from convergent recombination. Only a couple of donors were included in the study, so the extent to which the findings can be generalized is limited. Computational filtering was needed because FACS-sorted repertoires could contain abundant contaminating clonotypes from the bulk population. After the booster, most clones that had expanded after primary vaccination were detected again (roughly 96% of CD4 and around nine tenths of CD8), suggesting broad maintenance of memory.

Per the publication, the treatment or condition label means: live attenuated yellow fever vaccine strain. Two biological replicates of bulk PBMCs were collected at each blood-draw timepoint. PBMCs were isolated from peripheral blood using a standard Ficoll-Paque protocol. RNA was extracted with TriZol from bulk PBMCs, CD4 and CD8 fractions, and dextramer-positive and dextramer-negative fractions. TCR cDNA was synthesized by 5'RACE template switching, which introduced a universal primer site and unique molecular identifiers. Priming of cDNA synthesis was performed from both the TCR alpha and TCR beta constant segments. Two PCR steps were used to amplify libraries, with sample barcodes and sequencing adapters being added in the second step. Sequencing of the libraries was done on either Illumina HiSeq 2500 (2x100 bp) or NovaSeq (2x150 bp). Turning to the authors' computational methods: Reads were demultiplexed and collapsed into UMI consensus sequences with MIGEC, and V(D)J alignment was performed with MiXCR. Vaccine-responding clonotypes were identified with edgeR using replicate PBMC samples, with FDR below 0.01 and a log2 fold change above 5 up to day 15 being required. Bulk clonotypes were assigned CD4 or CD8 identity according to which sequenced CD4 or CD8 repertoire held them at higher abundance. TCRdb reworked the public reads: Q25 trimming with fastp, MiXCR clone assembly, productive beta chains retained. Each CDR3 protein gets just one entry, which takes the most common genes and DNA from the rows behind it. TCRdb assigned the V and J calls; the authors' analysis was not used. This sample comprises hundreds of thousands of distinct CDR3 sequences, under 25% of them detected only once. Roughly an eighth of the sample is in the top ten clones.

This TCR was sampled from a young man who received the YFV17D yellow fever vaccine. This sample comprised PBMCs, obtained 15 days after the yellow fever booster vaccination.

The CDR3 region reads CASSFTRDFRQPQHF. The nucleotides are TGTGCCAGCAGCTTTACCCGGGACTTTCGGCAGCCCCAGCATTTT. Here the chain combines TRBV7-8 and TRBJ1-5; 5 matching bases give a weak D call of TRBD1. Including the terminal cysteine and phenylalanine, the CDR3 comprises 15 residues. Only CDR3 DNA remains: 45 bases, in frame from the first base. Based on the germline V gene, the CDR1 and CDR2 sequences are SGHVS and FQNEAQ. Trimming removed 3 bases from V and 7 bases from J, leaving 16 bases between the germline ends. Where the CDR3 stops, the reference TRBV7-8 and TRBJ1-5 genes take over; the full variable domain is GAGVSQSPRYKVAKRGQDVALRCDPISGHVSLFWYQQALGQGPEFLTYFQNEAQLDKSGLPSDRFFAERPEGSVSTLKIQRTQQEDSAVYLCASSFTRDFRQPQHFGDGTRLSIL.